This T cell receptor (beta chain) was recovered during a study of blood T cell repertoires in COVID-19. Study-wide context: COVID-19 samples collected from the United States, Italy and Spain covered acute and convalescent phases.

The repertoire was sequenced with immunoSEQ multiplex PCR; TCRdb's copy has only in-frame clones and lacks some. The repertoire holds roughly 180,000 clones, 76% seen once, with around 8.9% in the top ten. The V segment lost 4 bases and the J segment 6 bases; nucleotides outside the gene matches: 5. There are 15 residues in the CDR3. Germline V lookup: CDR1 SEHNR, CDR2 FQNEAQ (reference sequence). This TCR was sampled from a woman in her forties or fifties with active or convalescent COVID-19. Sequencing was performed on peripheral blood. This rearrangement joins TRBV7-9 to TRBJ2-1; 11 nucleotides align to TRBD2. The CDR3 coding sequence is TGTGCCAGCAGCTCCGGGACTAGCGGATTCAATGAGCAGTTCTTC. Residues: CASSSGTSGFNEQFF.